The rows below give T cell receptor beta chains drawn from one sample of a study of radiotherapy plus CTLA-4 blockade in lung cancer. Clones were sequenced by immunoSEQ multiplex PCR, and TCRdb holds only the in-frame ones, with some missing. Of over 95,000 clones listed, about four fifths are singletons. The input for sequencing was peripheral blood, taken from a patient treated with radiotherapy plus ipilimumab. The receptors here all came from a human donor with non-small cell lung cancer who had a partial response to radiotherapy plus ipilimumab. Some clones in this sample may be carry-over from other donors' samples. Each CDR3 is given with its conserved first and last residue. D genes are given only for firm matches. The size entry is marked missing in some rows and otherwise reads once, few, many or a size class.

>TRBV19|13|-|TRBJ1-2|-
CASSLLTNYGYTF
TGTGCCAGTAGTTTGTTAACTAACTATGGCTACACCTTC
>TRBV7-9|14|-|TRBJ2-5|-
CASNNGRDQETQYF
TGTGCCAGCAACAATGGCCGGGACCAAGAGACCCAGTACTTC
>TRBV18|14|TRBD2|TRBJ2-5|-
CASSGTSQLETQYF
TGTGCCAGCTCAGGGACTAGCCAATTAGAGACCCAGTACTTC
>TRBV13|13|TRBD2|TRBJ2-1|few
CASSLGVAGPQFF
TGTGCCAGCAGCTTAGGGGTAGCGGGCCCGCAGTTCTTC
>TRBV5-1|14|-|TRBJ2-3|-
CASSLAVETDTQYF
TGCGCCAGCAGCTTGGCGGTGGAGACAGATACGCAGTATTTT
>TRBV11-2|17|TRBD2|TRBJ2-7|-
CASSLDRSGRPGDEQYF
TGTGCCAGCAGCTTAGACAGGAGCGGGAGACCCGGAGACGAGCAGTACTTC
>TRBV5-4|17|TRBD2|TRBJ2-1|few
CASSPSISGRGLDEQFF
TGTGCCAGCAGCCCGAGCATTAGCGGGAGGGGATTGGATGAGCAGTTCTTC
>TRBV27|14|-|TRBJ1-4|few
CASSLRTNNEKLFF
TGTGCCAGCAGTTTAAGGACTAACAATGAAAAACTGTTTTTT
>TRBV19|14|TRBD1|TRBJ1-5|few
CASSIMTGNQPQHF
TGTGCCAGTAGTATAATGACAGGGAATCAGCCCCAGCATTTT
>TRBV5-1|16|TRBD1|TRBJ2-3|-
CASSLNRGLGTDTQYF
TGCGCCAGCAGCTTGAACAGGGGGTTGGGCACAGATACGCAGTATTTT
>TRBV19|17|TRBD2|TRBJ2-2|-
CASNKRGPRMGTGELFF
TGTGCCAGCAATAAGCGGGGCCCCCGAATGGGCACCGGGGAGCTGTTTTTT
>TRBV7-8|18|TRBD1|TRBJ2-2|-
CASSRTGGVGANTGELFF
TGTGCCAGCAGTCGGACAGGGGGCGTGGGCGCGAACACCGGGGAGCTGTTTTTT
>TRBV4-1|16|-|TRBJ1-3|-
CASSAPRSRGQNTIYF
TGCGCCAGCAGCGCCCCCAGGTCGCGGGGCCAGAACACCATATATTTT
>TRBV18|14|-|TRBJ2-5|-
CASSTEKPQETQYF
TGTGCCAGCTCAACCGAGAAACCCCAAGAGACCCAGTACTTC
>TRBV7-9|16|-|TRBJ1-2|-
CASSPNQRTVNRGYTF
TGTGCCAGCAGCCCCAACCAAAGGACAGTGAACAGGGGCTACACCTTC
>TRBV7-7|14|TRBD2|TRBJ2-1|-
CASSLAGGHNEQFF
TGTGCCAGCAGCCTGGCGGGAGGACACAATGAGCAGTTCTTC
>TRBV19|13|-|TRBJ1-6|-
CASSPLGRSPLHF
TGTGCCAGTAGTCCCCTGGGGAGATCACCCCTCCACTTT
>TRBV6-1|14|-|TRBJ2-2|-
CASSLARRTGELFF
TGTGCCAGCAGTCTAGCGAGGAGGACCGGGGAGCTGTTTTTT
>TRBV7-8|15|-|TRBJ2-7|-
CASSLQGSAFYEQYF
TGTGCCAGCAGCTTACAGGGCTCCGCGTTCTACGAGCAGTACTTC
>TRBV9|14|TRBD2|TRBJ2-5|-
CASSRGLAGETQYF
TGTGCCAGCAGCAGGGGACTAGCGGGAGAGACCCAGTACTTC
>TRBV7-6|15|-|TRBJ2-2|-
CASSSRVMNTGELFF
TGTGCCAGCAGCTCCAGGGTGATGAACACCGGGGAGCTGTTTTTT
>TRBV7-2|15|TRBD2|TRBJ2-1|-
CASSDPGLGVVEQFF
TGTGCCAGCAGCGACCCGGGACTAGGGGTCGTTGAGCAGTTCTTC
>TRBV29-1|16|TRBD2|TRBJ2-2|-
CSVQTTSGGNTGELFF
TGCAGCGTTCAAACTACTAGCGGGGGGAACACCGGGGAGCTGTTTTTT
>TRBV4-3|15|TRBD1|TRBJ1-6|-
CASSQETGGGSPLHF
TGCGCCAGCAGCCAAGAGACAGGGGGAGGTTCACCCCTCCACTTT
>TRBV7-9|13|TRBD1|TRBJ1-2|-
CASSLEGAVRYTF
TGTGCCAGCAGCTTAGAGGGGGCGGTACGCTACACCTTC
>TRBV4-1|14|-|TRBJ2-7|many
CAVSAGYPGYEQYF
TGCGCCGTCAGCGCCGGCTACCCGGGGTACGAGCAGTACTTC
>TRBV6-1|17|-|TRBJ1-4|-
CASSEAQYWAAHEKLFF
TGTGCCAGCAGTGAAGCGCAATATTGGGCAGCCCATGAAAAACTGTTTTTT
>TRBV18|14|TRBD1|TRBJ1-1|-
CASSPRGGETEAFF
TGTGCCAGCTCACCAAGAGGGGGCGAAACTGAAGCTTTCTTT